Listed below are T cell receptor beta chains from one sample, sequenced in a study of CD8+ T cells in alopecia areata. The data were produced by immunoSEQ multiplex PCR, yet TCRdb's version contains in-frame clones alone and is incomplete. The sample records under 250,000 clones, approximately 61% being singletons. Sequenced here: CD4+ T cells sorted from blood, sampled at week 0. These TCRs come from a human donor with alopecia areata. CDR3s include the opening cysteine and the closing phenylalanine or tryptophan. The D gene is left open where the match is weak. The size field is filled for only some rows; it gives once, few, many or a size class.

cdr3_nt,cdr3_aa,d_call,j_call,v_call,clone_size,cdr3_length
TGTGCCAGCAGACTAGATGGCGGGGACTCCTACGAGCAGTACTTC,CASRLDGGDSYEQYF,-,TRBJ2-7,TRBV27,-,15
TGTGCCAGCAGCTTTCGGAGGGGCCTTCGGAACACTGAAGCTTTCTTT,CASSFRRGLRNTEAFF,-,TRBJ1-1,TRBV7-2,-,16
TGCGCCAGCAGTTATTCCCCGGCAGGGAAAGGCACTGAAGCTTTCTTT,CASSYSPAGKGTEAFF,-,TRBJ1-1,TRBV4-1,many,16
TGTGCCAGCAGCATCCGACAGGGGCATAGGGAGACCCAGTACTTC,CASSIRQGHRETQYF,TRBD1,TRBJ2-5,TRBV5-6,-,15
TGTGCCAGCAGCTTAGGAGAACAGTCTGCGGAAGCTTTCTTT,CASSLGEQSAEAFF,-,TRBJ1-1,TRBV7-9,medium-sized,14
TGTGCCAGTGGGCAGAGTCTAGCCAAAAACATTCAGTACTTC,CASGQSLAKNIQYF,-,TRBJ2-4,TRBV9,-,14
TGCGCCAGCAGCAAGGGACAGGTAGCTATGGGCGACGAGCAGTACTTC,CASSKGQVAMGDEQYF,TRBD1,TRBJ2-7,TRBV4-1,-,16
TGTGCCAGCAGCTTAATGGTCAGGAAAGACTATGGCTACACCTTC,CASSLMVRKDYGYTF,-,TRBJ1-2,TRBV7-3,-,15
TGTGCCAGCAGTCGCGCAGGGTGGGGTCGGGATACGCAGTATTTT,CASSRAGWGRDTQYF,-,TRBJ2-3,TRBV27,-,15
TGTGCCAGCAGTAAGGACAGGGCCGAAAGCGCAACTCAGCCCCAGCATTTT,CASSKDRAESATQPQHF,TRBD1,TRBJ1-5,TRBV2,-,17
TGTGCCAGCAGCCCATACAGGGGGCTTACCAATCAGCCCCAGCATTTT,CASSPYRGLTNQPQHF,TRBD1,TRBJ1-5,TRBV5-6,-,16
TGTGCCAGCAGCACAGGGTCAGATACGCAGTATTTT,CASSTGSDTQYF,-,TRBJ2-3,TRBV7-9,-,12
TGTGCCAGCAGTTACGGGCCAGGGCCCTACAATCAGCCCCAGCATTTT,CASSYGPGPYNQPQHF,-,TRBJ1-5,TRBV6-6,-,16
TGCAGCGTTGATGACCCAGCGGGAGGATCAGATACGCAGTATTTT,CSVDDPAGGSDTQYF,TRBD2,TRBJ2-3,TRBV29-1,-,15
TGTGCCAGCAGTTTTAACCGGGGGCGCAATGAGCAGTTCTTC,CASSFNRGRNEQFF,-,TRBJ2-1,TRBV28,-,14
TGTGCCAGCAGCCCAGGGTATGGCACCGGGGAGCTGTTTTTT,CASSPGYGTGELFF,-,TRBJ2-2,TRBV2,many,14
TGTGCCAGCAGAGGGGACAGGGGGAACACCGGGGAGCTGTTTTTT,CASRGDRGNTGELFF,TRBD1,TRBJ2-2,TRBV2,-,15
TGCAGCGACGGACAGGGCGTTTCGAATCAGCCCCAGCATTTT,CSDGQGVSNQPQHF,TRBD1,TRBJ1-5,TRBV29-1,-,14
TGCAGCGTTATGGGACTAGCGGCCTACGAGCAGTACTTC,CSVMGLAAYEQYF,TRBD2,TRBJ2-7,TRBV29-1,-,13
TGTGCCAGCAGCGCCTTCACCGCGAACACTGAAGCTTTCTTT,CASSAFTANTEAFF,-,TRBJ1-1,TRBV7-8,-,14
TGCGCCAGCAGCCAAGACTTATCTAGCACAGATACGCAGTATTTT,CASSQDLSSTDTQYF,-,TRBJ2-3,TRBV4-1,-,15
TGTGCCAGCAGCTTATGGGACAGTAACTATGGCTACACCTTC,CASSLWDSNYGYTF,TRBD1,TRBJ1-2,TRBV7-2,-,14
TGTGCCAGCAGAAGCCCCCTAGCGGGAGTCTACAATGAGCAGTTCTTC,CASRSPLAGVYNEQFF,TRBD2,TRBJ2-1,TRBV2,-,16
TGCGCCAGCAGTGATCACAGGGCGACAGATACGCAGTATTTT,CASSDHRATDTQYF,-,TRBJ2-3,TRBV10-1,-,14
TGTGCCAGCAGCCAGACCACGGGTGGCTACACCTTC,CASSQTTGGYTF,-,TRBJ1-2,TRBV14,-,12
TGTGCCAGCAGCGCCATGTCCGGGACTGGCTATGGCTACACCTTC,CASSAMSGTGYGYTF,-,TRBJ1-2,TRBV7-9,-,15
TGTGCCAGCAGCCAGGAGCGCCGGACTGGCTACACCTTC,CASSQERRTGYTF,-,TRBJ1-2,TRBV7-2,-,13